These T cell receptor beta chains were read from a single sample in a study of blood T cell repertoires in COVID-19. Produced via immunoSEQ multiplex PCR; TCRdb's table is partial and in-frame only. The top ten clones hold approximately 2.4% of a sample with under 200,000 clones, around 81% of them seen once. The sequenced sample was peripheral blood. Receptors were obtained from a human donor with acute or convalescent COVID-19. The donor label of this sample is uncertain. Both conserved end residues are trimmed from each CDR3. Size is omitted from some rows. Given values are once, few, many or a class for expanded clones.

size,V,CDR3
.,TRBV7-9,ASSTGTSAETQY
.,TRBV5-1,ASSLNAGRAGNEQF
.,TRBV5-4,ASRALAGGPQETQY
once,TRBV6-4,ASRPGSGGSDTQY
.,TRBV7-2,AIDRAGGTEAF
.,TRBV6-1,ASSEITGVGNEQF
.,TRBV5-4,ASSKGQGQTEAF
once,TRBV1,TSSQEKGSGDHTGELF
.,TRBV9,ASSVSGVTYEQY
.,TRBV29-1,SVRGAGASETQY
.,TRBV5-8,ASSFFTGGGYGYT
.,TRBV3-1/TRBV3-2,ASSQESGRNQPQH
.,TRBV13,ASSLGTSGGSPYEQY
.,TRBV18,ASSPQGNTDTQY
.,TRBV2,ASSPSGGLTDTQY
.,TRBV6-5,ASSPEGLLHTQY
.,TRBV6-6,ASSPGTGIYGYT
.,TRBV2,ASSVREYNEQF
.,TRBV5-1,ASSTAGTDGNTIY
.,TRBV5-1,ASSGGGKAGELF
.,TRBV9,ASSVQTGVIGEQF
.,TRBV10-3,AIKTSGEETQY
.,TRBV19,ASSIDPTSGGAGGANVLT
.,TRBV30,AWSVGQGATNGYT
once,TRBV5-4,ASSLQGRGGNQPQH
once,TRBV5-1,ASSSSFSGGTDTQY
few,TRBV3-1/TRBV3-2,ASSQVRQGSEKLF
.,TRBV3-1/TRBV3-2,ASSPRGGGGNEQF
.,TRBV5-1,ASSKTGGDYGYT
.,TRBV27,ASSFKGTGGRNTEAF
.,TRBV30,AWTARLTGKGDGYT
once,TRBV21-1,ASSKAETGILGDSYNEQF
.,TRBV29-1,SVNRGRGTDTQY
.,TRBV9,ASSVLPTAFYGYT
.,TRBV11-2,ASSLVYRGLETQY
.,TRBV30,AWSAQGAGASGANVLT
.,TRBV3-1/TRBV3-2,ASSQWQGAVGYT
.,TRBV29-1,SVKDGGINTEAF
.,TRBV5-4,ASSSPQQGHTEAF
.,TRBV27,ASRLNNSPLH
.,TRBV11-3,ASSLDLTVRNTIY
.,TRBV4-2,ASSQEPGGGETQY
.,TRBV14,ASSQEGLAEYNEQF
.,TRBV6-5,ATKRGAPYNEQF
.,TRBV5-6,ASSFDLSSYNEQF